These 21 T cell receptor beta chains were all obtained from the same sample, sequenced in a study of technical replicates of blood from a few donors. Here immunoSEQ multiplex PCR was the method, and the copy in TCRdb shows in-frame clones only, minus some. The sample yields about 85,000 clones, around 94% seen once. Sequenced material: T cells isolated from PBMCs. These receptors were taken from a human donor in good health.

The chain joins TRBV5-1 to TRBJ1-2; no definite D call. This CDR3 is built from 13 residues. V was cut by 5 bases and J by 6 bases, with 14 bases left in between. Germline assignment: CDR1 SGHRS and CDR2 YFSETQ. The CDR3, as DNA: TGCGCCAGCAGAACAGAACCCTCTAATGGCTACACCTTC. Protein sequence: CASRTEPSNGYTF.

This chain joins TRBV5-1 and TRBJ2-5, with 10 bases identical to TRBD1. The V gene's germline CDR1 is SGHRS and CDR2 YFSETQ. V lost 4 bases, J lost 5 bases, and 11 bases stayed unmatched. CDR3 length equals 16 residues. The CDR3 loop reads CASSMDRGTWGETQYF. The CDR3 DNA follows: TGCGCCAGCAGCATGGACAGGGGGACGTGGGGGGAGACCCAGTACTTC. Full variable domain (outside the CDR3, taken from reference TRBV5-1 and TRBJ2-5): KAGVTQTPRYLIKTRGQQVTLSCSPISGHRSVSWYQQTPGQGLQFLFEYFSETQRNKGNFPGRFSGRQFSNSRSEMNVSTLELGDSALYLCASSMDRGTWGETQYFGPGTRLLVL.

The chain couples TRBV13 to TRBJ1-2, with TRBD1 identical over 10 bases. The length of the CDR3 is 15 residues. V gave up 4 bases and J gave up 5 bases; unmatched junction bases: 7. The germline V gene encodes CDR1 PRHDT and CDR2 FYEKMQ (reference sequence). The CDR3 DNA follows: TGTGCCAGCAGCTCGCGGCCGGGACAGGGGTATGGCTACACCTTC. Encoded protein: CASSSRPGQGYGYTF.

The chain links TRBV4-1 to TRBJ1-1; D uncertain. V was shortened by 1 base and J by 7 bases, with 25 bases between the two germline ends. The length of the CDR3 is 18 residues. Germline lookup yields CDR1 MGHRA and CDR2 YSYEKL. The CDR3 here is CASSQGFAGLASQSEAFF. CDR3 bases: TGCGCCAGCAGCCAAGGCTTTGCCGGACTAGCTTCCCAGAGTGAAGCTTTCTTT.

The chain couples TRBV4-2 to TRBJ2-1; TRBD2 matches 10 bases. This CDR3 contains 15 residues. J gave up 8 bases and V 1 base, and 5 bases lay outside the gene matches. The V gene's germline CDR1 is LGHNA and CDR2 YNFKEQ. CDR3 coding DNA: TGTGCCAGCAGCCAAGGAGCGGGAGGGCCGCATGAGCAGTTCTTC. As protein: CASSQGAGGPHEQFF.

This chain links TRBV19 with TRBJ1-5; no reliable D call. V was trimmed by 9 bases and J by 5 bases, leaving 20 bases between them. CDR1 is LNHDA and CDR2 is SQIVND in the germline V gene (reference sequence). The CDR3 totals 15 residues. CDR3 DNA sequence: TGTGCCAGCGAAACGAGGGAATCGGGCGATCAGCCCCAGCATTTT. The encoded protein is CASETRESGDQPQHF.

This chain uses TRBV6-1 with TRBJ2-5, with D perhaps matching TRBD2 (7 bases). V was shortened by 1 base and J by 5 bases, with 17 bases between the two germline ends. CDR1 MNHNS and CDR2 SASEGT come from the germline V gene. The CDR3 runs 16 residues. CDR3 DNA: TGTGCCAGCAGTGAAGTAAAGTCGGGGGGCGTCGAGACCCAGTACTTC. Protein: CASSEVKSGGVETQYF.

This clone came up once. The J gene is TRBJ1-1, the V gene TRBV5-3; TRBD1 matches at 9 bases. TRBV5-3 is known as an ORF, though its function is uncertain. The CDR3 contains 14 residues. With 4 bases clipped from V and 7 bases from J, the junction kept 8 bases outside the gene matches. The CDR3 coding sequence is TGTGCCAGAAGCGCCACAGGGGGCGCGAATGAAGCTTTCTTT. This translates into CARSATGGANEAFF.

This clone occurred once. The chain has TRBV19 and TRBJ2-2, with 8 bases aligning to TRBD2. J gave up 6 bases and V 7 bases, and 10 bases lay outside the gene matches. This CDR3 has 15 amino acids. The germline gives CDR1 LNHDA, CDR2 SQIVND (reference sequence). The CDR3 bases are TGTGCCAGTACCATCGGGGGGGCGTTGGCCGGGGAGCTGTTTTTT. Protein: CASTIGGALAGELFF.

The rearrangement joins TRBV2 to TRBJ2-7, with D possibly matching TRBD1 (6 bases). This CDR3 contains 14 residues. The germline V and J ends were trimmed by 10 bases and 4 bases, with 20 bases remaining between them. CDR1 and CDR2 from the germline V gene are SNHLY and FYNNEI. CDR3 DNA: TGTGCCATCGAAGCAGCTCCCACAGGGTACGAGCAGTACTTC. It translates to CAIEAAPTGYEQYF.

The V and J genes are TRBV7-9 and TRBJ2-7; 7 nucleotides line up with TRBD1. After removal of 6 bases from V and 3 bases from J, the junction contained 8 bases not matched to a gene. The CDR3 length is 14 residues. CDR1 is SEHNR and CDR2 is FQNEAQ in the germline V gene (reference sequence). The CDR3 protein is CASRSTGTDYEQYF. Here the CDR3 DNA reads TGTGCCAGCAGATCGACCGGGACAGACTACGAGCAGTACTTC.

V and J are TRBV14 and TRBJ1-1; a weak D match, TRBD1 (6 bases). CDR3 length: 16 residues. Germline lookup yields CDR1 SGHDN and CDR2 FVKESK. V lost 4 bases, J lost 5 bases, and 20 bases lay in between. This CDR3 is CASSLAQTGIGTEAFF. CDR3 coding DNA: TGTGCCAGCAGCCTCGCCCAAACAGGGATAGGTACTGAAGCTTTCTTT.

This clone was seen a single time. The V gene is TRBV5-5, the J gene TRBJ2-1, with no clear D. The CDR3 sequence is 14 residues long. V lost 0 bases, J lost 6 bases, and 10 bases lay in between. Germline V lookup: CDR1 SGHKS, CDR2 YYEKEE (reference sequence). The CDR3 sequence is CASSLEAEVNEQFF. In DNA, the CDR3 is TGTGCCAGCAGCTTGGAGGCAGAGGTCAATGAGCAGTTCTTC.

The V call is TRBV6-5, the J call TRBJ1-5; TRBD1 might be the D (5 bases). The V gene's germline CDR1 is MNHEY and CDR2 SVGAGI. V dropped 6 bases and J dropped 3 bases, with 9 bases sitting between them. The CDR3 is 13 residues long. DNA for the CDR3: TGTGCCAGCAGAGACAGACCCAATCAGCCCCAGCATTTT. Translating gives CASRDRPNQPQHF.

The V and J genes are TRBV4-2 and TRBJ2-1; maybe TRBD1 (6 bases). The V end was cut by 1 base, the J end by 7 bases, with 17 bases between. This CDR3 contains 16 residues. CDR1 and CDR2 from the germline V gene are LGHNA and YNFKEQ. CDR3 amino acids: CASSQAGAGRRNEQFF. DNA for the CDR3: TGTGCCAGCAGCCAAGCAGGGGCAGGGCGTAGGAATGAGCAGTTCTTC.

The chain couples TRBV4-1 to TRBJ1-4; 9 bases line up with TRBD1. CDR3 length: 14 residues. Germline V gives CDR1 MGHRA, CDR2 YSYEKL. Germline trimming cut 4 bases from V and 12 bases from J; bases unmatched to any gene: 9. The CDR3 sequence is CASSRGTGLTELFF. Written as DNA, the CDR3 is TGCGCCAGCAGCCGAGGGACAGGGTTAACGGAACTGTTTTTT.

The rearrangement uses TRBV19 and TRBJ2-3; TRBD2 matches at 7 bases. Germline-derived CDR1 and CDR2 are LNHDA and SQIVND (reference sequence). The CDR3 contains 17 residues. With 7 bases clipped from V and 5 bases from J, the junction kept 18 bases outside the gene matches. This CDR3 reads CASTPILVAGRLDTQYF. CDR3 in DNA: TGTGCCAGTACCCCGATCTTAGTAGCGGGCCGTCTAGATACGCAGTATTTT. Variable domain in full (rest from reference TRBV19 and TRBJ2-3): DGGITQSPKYLFRKEGQNVTLSCEQNLNHDAMYWYRQDPGQGLRLIYYSQIVNDFQKGDIAEGYSVSREKKESFPLTVTSAQKNPTAFYLCASTPILVAGRLDTQYFGPGTRLTVL.

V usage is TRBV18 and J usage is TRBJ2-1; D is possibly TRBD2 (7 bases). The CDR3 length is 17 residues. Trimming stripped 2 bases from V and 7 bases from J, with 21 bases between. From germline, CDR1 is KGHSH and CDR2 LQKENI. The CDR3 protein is CASSPWGSRGAENEQFF. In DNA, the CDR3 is TGTGCCAGCTCACCATGGGGTAGCCGGGGGGCCGAGAATGAGCAGTTCTTC. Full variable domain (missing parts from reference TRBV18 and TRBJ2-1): NAGVMQNPRHLVRRRGQEARLRCSPMKGHSHVYWYRQLPEEGLKFMVYLQKENIIDESGMPKERFSAEFPKEGPSILRIQQVVRGDSAAYFCASSPWGSRGAENEQFFGPGTRLTVL.

CDR3 bases: TGTGCCAGCAGTTTTTCGGGAAGGTTCACAGATACGCAGTATTTT. It codes for CASSFSGRFTDTQYF. The rearrangement uses TRBV27 and TRBJ2-3; perhaps TRBD2 as D (5 bases). Germline loops: CDR1 MNHEY, CDR2 SMNVEV (reference sequence). The CDR3 sequence is 15 residues long. The V end was cut by 3 bases, the J end by 2 bases, with 12 bases between.

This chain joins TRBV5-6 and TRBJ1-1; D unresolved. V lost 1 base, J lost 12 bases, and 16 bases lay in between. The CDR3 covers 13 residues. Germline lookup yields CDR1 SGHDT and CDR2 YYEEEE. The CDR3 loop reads CASSLLEEIYTFF. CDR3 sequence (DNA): TGTGCCAGCAGCTTGCTGGAGGAGATATATACTTTCTTT.

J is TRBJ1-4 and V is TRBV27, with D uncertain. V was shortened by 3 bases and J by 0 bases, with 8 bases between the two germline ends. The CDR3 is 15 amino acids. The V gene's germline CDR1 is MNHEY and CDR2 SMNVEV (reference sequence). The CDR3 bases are TGTGCCAGCAGTTTCGCCGGGACAACTAATGAAAAACTGTTTTTT. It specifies CASSFAGTTNEKLFF.